This is a list of T cell receptor beta chains from one sample in a study of cytomegalovirus exposure and HLA in healthy donors. Method: immunoSEQ multiplex PCR; TCRdb's copy keeps in-frame clones and lacks some. This table has 150,000 or so clones, around 80% appearing once. The sample was PBMCs. These receptors all come from a young man in good health and CMV-seropositive. CDR3s include the opening cysteine and the closing phenylalanine or tryptophan. The order of the fields is CDR3 DNA, CDR3 protein, J gene, clone size, V gene, D gene. The D gene is left open where the match is weak. A clone size is listed for some rows: how often the clone was seen (once, few, many), or a class if it is expanded.

TGTGCCATCAGTGAGGGTAGCGGGTACTCTGGGGCCAACGTCCTGACTTTC	CAISEGSGYSGANVLTF	TRBJ2-6	-	TRBV10-3	TRBD2
TGCGCCAGCAGCTTGATGGCAGGCGGGGGGGGCACAGATACGCAGTATTTT	CASSLMAGGGGTDTQYF	TRBJ2-3	-	TRBV5-1	TRBD2
TGTGCCAGCAGCGACTCCCGGGGAGTCACCGGGGAGCTGTTTTTT	CASSDSRGVTGELFF	TRBJ2-2	-	TRBV9	-
TGCGCCAGCAGCCAACCCCGTCGGGGGACTAGCTACGAGCAGTACTTC	CASSQPRRGTSYEQYF	TRBJ2-7	few	TRBV4-1	TRBD2
TGTGCCAGCAGTTCTTCCGGGACAGGGAGAGAGACCCAGTACTTC	CASSSSGTGRETQYF	TRBJ2-5	-	TRBV28	TRBD1
TGTGCCAGCAGCACTGGGACAGGGGGTGAGCAGTACTTC	CASSTGTGGEQYF	TRBJ2-7	once	TRBV7-9	TRBD1
TGTGCCAGCAGTGACCCATCCGGGGCTAGCGGGCCCTACGAGCAGTACTTC	CASSDPSGASGPYEQYF	TRBJ2-7	-	TRBV6-1	TRBD2
TGTGCCAGCAGCTTGGCCACTTTTAAGATTTACAATGAGCAGTTCTTC	CASSLATFKIYNEQFF	TRBJ2-1	-	TRBV5-5	-
TGTGCCAGCATTGAAGGACTAGCGGGGGGGAAAACCGCGAACACCGGGGAGCTGTTTTTT	CASIEGLAGGKTANTGELFF	TRBJ2-2	-	TRBV6-1	TRBD2
TGTGCCAGCAGCTTAGACAGAAACTACGAGCAGTACTTC	CASSLDRNYEQYF	TRBJ2-7	few	TRBV7-2	-
TGTGCCAGCTCACCGACCGGGACAGGTAATGGCAATCAGCCCCAGCATTTT	CASSPTGTGNGNQPQHF	TRBJ1-5	few	TRBV18	TRBD1
TGTGCCAGCTCACCCGCAGGGGCTCAAGAGACCCAGTACTTC	CASSPAGAQETQYF	TRBJ2-5	-	TRBV18	-
TGTGCCAGCAGCTTGGGGGTAGGGGGCGAAGAGACCCAGTACTTC	CASSLGVGGEETQYF	TRBJ2-5	once	TRBV5-6	TRBD1
TGTGCCAGCAGTTACGACAGGGGAAAGACCCAGTACTTC	CASSYDRGKTQYF	TRBJ2-5	-	TRBV6-5	TRBD1
TGTGCCAGCAGCTTATATCAAGCAGGGGAATACAATGAGCAGTTCTTC	CASSLYQAGEYNEQFF	TRBJ2-1	once	TRBV7-2	-
TGTGCCAGCAGCTTACCGGGAGGCCACGAGCAGTACTTC	CASSLPGGHEQYF	TRBJ2-7	-	TRBV7-9	TRBD2
TGTGCCAGCAGCTCGAGGGCCGTCACAGGAAACACCATATATTTT	CASSSRAVTGNTIYF	TRBJ1-3	-	TRBV7-9	-
TGTGCCAGCAGCCGCGGGATCATGAACACTGAAGCTTTCTTT	CASSRGIMNTEAFF	TRBJ1-1	-	TRBV7-2	-
TGTGCCAGCAGTCTAGCGGGATACACCGGGGAGCTGTTTTTT	CASSLAGYTGELFF	TRBJ2-2	-	TRBV28	TRBD2
TGCGCCAGCAGCCAAGAAGGGGATGCTGCCAAAAACATTCAGTACTTC	CASSQEGDAAKNIQYF	TRBJ2-4	-	TRBV4-1	-
TGTGCCAGCAGCTTAGGCCAGCGCCAAGAGACCCAGTACTTC	CASSLGQRQETQYF	TRBJ2-5	once	TRBV7-9	-
TGCGCCAGCAGCGCCGGGACAGGGGGTATCGGTTACGAGCAGTACTTC	CASSAGTGGIGYEQYF	TRBJ2-7	-	TRBV5-1	TRBD1
TGTGCCAGCAGTTACAGGCGGACTTTTAATGAAAAACTGTTTTTT	CASSYRRTFNEKLFF	TRBJ1-4	-	TRBV6-6	-
TGTGCCAGCTCGGAGGGTTGGACAGGGGGACTCACAGATACGCAGTATTTT	CASSEGWTGGLTDTQYF	TRBJ2-3	-	TRBV28	TRBD1
TGTGCCAGCAATTTAGGGGGCAACACTGAAGCTTTCTTT	CASNLGGNTEAFF	TRBJ1-1	few	TRBV6-1	TRBD1
TGTGCCAGTAGTATCCGACAGGGGTCGGAAGAGACCCAGTACTTC	CASSIRQGSEETQYF	TRBJ2-5	-	TRBV19	TRBD1
TGTGCCAGCAGCCCCCACTGGGACACCTCCTACGAGCAGTACTTC	CASSPHWDTSYEQYF	TRBJ2-7	-	TRBV9	-
TGTGCCAGCAGTGAAGGAGGGTCTGGGAACACTGAAGCTTTCTTT	CASSEGGSGNTEAFF	TRBJ1-1	few	TRBV6-1	-
TGTGCCAGCAGCCTACCGCCAGGACTAGCGGGGGGTTCAGATACGCAGTATTTT	CASSLPPGLAGGSDTQYF	TRBJ2-3	-	TRBV5-4	TRBD2
TGTGCCAGCATAAGCGGGGGTTACTCTGGGGCCAACGTCCTGACTTTC	CASISGGYSGANVLTF	TRBJ2-6	-	TRBV28	TRBD2
TGTGCCAGCAGTTTGGTCCCCCGGGGTAATGAGCAGTTCTTC	CASSLVPRGNEQFF	TRBJ2-1	-	TRBV27	-
TGTGCCAGCAGCACCCCGGGACAGAGACCCTACGAGCAGTACTTC	CASSTPGQRPYEQYF	TRBJ2-7	-	TRBV28	TRBD1
TGTGCCAGCAGTTCTAATACGGGGCAAGAGACCCAGTACTTC	CASSSNTGQETQYF	TRBJ2-5	-	TRBV6-1	-
TGTGCCAGCAGCTTATCAGGACAGCCAAACATTCAGTACTTC	CASSLSGQPNIQYF	TRBJ2-4	-	TRBV7-9	-
TGTGCCAGCAGCCTTCCTGGGCCTCTTAGGGGCTACACCTTC	CASSLPGPLRGYTF	TRBJ1-2	once	TRBV28	-
TGTGCCAGCAGTTTAGGGGGGACAGGAGCCTACGAGCAGTACTTC	CASSLGGTGAYEQYF	TRBJ2-7	-	TRBV28	TRBD1
TGTGCCAGCAGCTTCCTTGAGGCAGATACGCAGTATTTT	CASSFLEADTQYF	TRBJ2-3	-	TRBV7-3	-
TGTGCCAGCAGCTTAGGACTAGCGGGAAACACCGGGGAGCTGTTTTTT	CASSLGLAGNTGELFF	TRBJ2-2	-	TRBV13	TRBD2
TGTGCCATCAGTGAAGGGGCGAGTAATGAAAAACTGTTTTTT	CAISEGASNEKLFF	TRBJ1-4	few	TRBV10-3	-
TGTGCCAGCAGCGTAGGAGAAGCGGGAGGGCCAGATACGCAGTATTTT	CASSVGEAGGPDTQYF	TRBJ2-3	-	TRBV9	TRBD2
TGTGCCTGGAGTGCTCTAGCGGGGGGCCCAGATACGCAGTATTTT	CAWSALAGGPDTQYF	TRBJ2-3	-	TRBV30	TRBD2
TGTGCCAGCAGTCCCTCTCGACGGGACAGCTCCTACAATGAGCAGTTCTTC	CASSPSRRDSSYNEQFF	TRBJ2-1	-	TRBV28	TRBD1
TGTGCCAGCAGCACCCCGGGTCCTAGCGGGGGAGCCATCGGGGAGACCCAGTACTTC	CASSTPGPSGGAIGETQYF	TRBJ2-5	-	TRBV9	TRBD2
TGTGCTAGTGCTGGACAGGGGGCTGGGACTGAAGCTTTCTTT	CASAGQGAGTEAFF	TRBJ1-1	-	TRBV12-5	TRBD1
TGTGCCAGTAGTTTTGGCAACGACAATCAGCCCCAGCATTTT	CASSFGNDNQPQHF	TRBJ1-5	-	TRBV19	-
TGTGCCAGCAGCTTAGGACAGGGCAATCAGCCCCAGCATTTT	CASSLGQGNQPQHF	TRBJ1-5	-	TRBV7-9	-
TGTGCCAGCAGTCCCCCTTGGGGGGGAGGGAACAATGAGCAGTTCTTC	CASSPPWGGGNNEQFF	TRBJ2-1	-	TRBV28	TRBD2
TGTGCCATCAGTGATATGTGGGAGGGTGAGCAGTTCTTC	CAISDMWEGEQFF	TRBJ2-1	-	TRBV10-3	TRBD2
TGCGCCAGCAGCACTACTAGCGTGAGCACAGATACGCAGTATTTT	CASSTTSVSTDTQYF	TRBJ2-3	-	TRBV5-1	TRBD2
TGTGCCAGCAGCTACCCTCGGACTAGCGGTTACAATGAGCAGTTCTTC	CASSYPRTSGYNEQFF	TRBJ2-1	-	TRBV21-1	-
TGTGCCAGCAGCCCCGATAGCGGGAGTAACGAGCAGTACTTC	CASSPDSGSNEQYF	TRBJ2-7	-	TRBV6-5	TRBD2
TGTGCCAGCAGTGAAGATAGACAGGGGGCCCCTGAAGCTTTCTTT	CASSEDRQGAPEAFF	TRBJ1-1	-	TRBV2	TRBD1
TGTGCCAGCAGTGAAGGCGGGGGCCGTGGGACCGGGGAGCTGTTTTTT	CASSEGGGRGTGELFF	TRBJ2-2	-	TRBV2	-
TGTGCCAGCAGTGGCACGAGCTCCTACGAGCAGTACTTC	CASSGTSSYEQYF	TRBJ2-7	-	TRBV6-1	-
TGTGCCAGCAGCGGGGGGGCGAGTCCCACCACAGATACGCAGTATTTT	CASSGGASPTTDTQYF	TRBJ2-3	-	TRBV5-8	-
TGTGCCAGTAGCGGGACAGGGACCGGGGCCAACGTCCTGACTTTC	CASSGTGTGANVLTF	TRBJ2-6	-	TRBV19	TRBD1
TGTGCCAGCAGGAGGGGGACGGAAGACTCCTACGAGCAGTACTTC	CASRRGTEDSYEQYF	TRBJ2-7	-	TRBV6-5	-